The source of this TCR beta chain is a study of T-cell memory formation after mild COVID-19. Study outcomes and limitations: There was a balanced CD4/CD8 profile in clones contracting day 15 to 85, and later expanders leaned CD4+.

TCRdb reprocessed the 5' RACE reads via MiXCR and lists one record per CDR3 protein. The data hold tens of thousands of distinct CDR3 sequences, with around 13% observed a single time. With regard to this clonotype: The target antigen is unknown.

The sample taken for sequencing was PBMCs or a T cell subset sorted from them (not recorded which). The clonotype was recovered from an adult woman who had mild COVID-19 (a few samples of this study predate the infection). Cell type and time point are not known.

In DNA, the CDR3 is TGTGCCACCAGCTCTGGGGGGGCCTACGAGCAGTACTTC. Its translation is CATSSGGAYEQYF. The gene calls are TRBV24-1 and TRBJ2-7, with 7 bases identical to TRBD2. CDR1 is KGHDR and CDR2 is SFDVKD in the germline V gene. The J segment lost 2 bases and the V segment lost 7 bases, leaving 4 bases of the junction unmatched. The CDR3 runs 13 residues.